Listed below are T cell receptor beta chains from one sample, sequenced in a study of shared clonotypes between healthy human individuals. Method: immunoSEQ multiplex PCR; TCRdb's copy keeps in-frame clones and lacks some. The sample lists 2,500,000 or so clones, 80% to 95% occurring once. The material sequenced was naive CD4+ T cells from PBMCs. Source of these receptors: a young man in good health. Some clones in this sample may be carry-over from other donors' samples. The CDR3 runs from the conserved cysteine through the conserved F or W.

cdr3_length: 15
v_call: TRBV15
cdr3_aa: CATSRVFLGATELFF

cdr3_length: 14
v_call: TRBV19
cdr3_aa: CASNGRHATGELFF

cdr3_length: 14
v_call: TRBV7-8
cdr3_aa: CASSFSAGNQPQHF

cdr3_length: 18
v_call: TRBV4-1
cdr3_aa: CASSQDIPQTLNTDTQYF

cdr3_length: 16
v_call: TRBV11-1
cdr3_aa: CASSRYRDRVNTEAFF

cdr3_length: 16
v_call: TRBV7-3
cdr3_aa: CASSLLGLAGKNEQFF

cdr3_length: 16
v_call: TRBV5-5
cdr3_aa: CASSWTVFSGETEAFF

cdr3_length: 16
v_call: TRBV10-3
cdr3_aa: CAISEAAGGITYEQYF

cdr3_length: 15
v_call: TRBV7-9
cdr3_aa: CASSLRAGGLDTQYF

cdr3_length: 16
v_call: TRBV11-2
cdr3_aa: CASALRAGPNTDTQYF

cdr3_length: 14
v_call: TRBV7-9
cdr3_aa: CASSSSPSRVFQYF

cdr3_length: 15
v_call: TRBV7-2
cdr3_aa: CASSFKHLESYEQYF

cdr3_length: 12
v_call: TRBV7-3
cdr3_aa: CASSLSPYEQYF

cdr3_length: 15
v_call: TRBV5-4
cdr3_aa: CASSLGDLHQETQYF

cdr3_length: 13
v_call: TRBV27
cdr3_aa: CASSPHVSYEQYF

cdr3_length: 11
v_call: TRBV20-1
cdr3_aa: CSGTSGYEQYF

cdr3_length: 15
v_call: TRBV25-1
cdr3_aa: CASSAPSRQRYEQYF

cdr3_length: 17
v_call: TRBV5-1
cdr3_aa: CASSLFTSGTIQETQYF

cdr3_length: 14
v_call: TRBV19
cdr3_aa: CASSADREASGYTF

cdr3_length: 13
v_call: TRBV30
cdr3_aa: CAWSDGKGGTLHF

cdr3_length: 15
v_call: TRBV18
cdr3_aa: CASSPPGTANYGYTF

cdr3_length: 16
v_call: TRBV28
cdr3_aa: CASSLIRGLVNQPQHF

cdr3_length: 16
v_call: TRBV4-1
cdr3_aa: CASSQDGQGSYNEQFF

cdr3_length: 18
v_call: TRBV4-3
cdr3_aa: CASSQEFSGGRINQPQHF

cdr3_length: 14
v_call: TRBV6-1
cdr3_aa: CASSLGDLNEKLFF

cdr3_length: 17
v_call: TRBV9
cdr3_aa: CASSERLAGDPAGELFF

cdr3_length: 14
v_call: TRBV5-1
cdr3_aa: CASKRLAGIYEQYF

cdr3_length: 14
v_call: TRBV7-9
cdr3_aa: CATEDGTSGNTIYF

cdr3_length: 12
v_call: TRBV9
cdr3_aa: CASSGGDEKLFF

cdr3_length: 11
v_call: TRBV7-2
cdr3_aa: CASSPSATQYF

cdr3_length: 15
v_call: TRBV7-2
cdr3_aa: CASSSPGTGGHIQYF

cdr3_length: 13
v_call: TRBV28
cdr3_aa: CTSSFRVGTEAFF

cdr3_length: 15
v_call: TRBV6-5
cdr3_aa: CASTSLGEGARGYTF

cdr3_length: 15
v_call: TRBV5-1
cdr3_aa: CASSLAEGPSYEQYF

cdr3_length: 14
v_call: TRBV5-1
cdr3_aa: CASSLVPPNTEAFF

cdr3_length: 15
v_call: TRBV6-6
cdr3_aa: CASSYFDAGGTEAFF

cdr3_length: 14
v_call: TRBV2
cdr3_aa: CASSVPTGHYGYTF

cdr3_length: 14
v_call: TRBV4-1
cdr3_aa: CASSQGLTLGGYTF

cdr3_length: 13
v_call: TRBV7-3
cdr3_aa: CASSLDLYYEQYF

cdr3_length: 15
v_call: TRBV9
cdr3_aa: CASSVRDNRGNEQFF

cdr3_length: 14
v_call: TRBV2
cdr3_aa: CASSEAHDSDRVNF

cdr3_length: 14
v_call: TRBV10-3
cdr3_aa: CAIGLGQGANEQYF

cdr3_length: 15
v_call: TRBV5-5
cdr3_aa: CASSPRPSESNEQFF

cdr3_length: 14
v_call: TRBV5-1
cdr3_aa: CASSLQGGTDTQYF

cdr3_length: 14
v_call: TRBV5-1
cdr3_aa: CASSLAGVSYEQYF

cdr3_length: 12
v_call: TRBV29-1
cdr3_aa: CSVVQWGGEQYF

cdr3_length: 18
v_call: TRBV30
cdr3_aa: CAWSFRVGLRVVNTEAFF

cdr3_length: 14
v_call: TRBV4-3
cdr3_aa: CASSRDRYNSPLHF

cdr3_length: 15
v_call: TRBV5-1
cdr3_aa: CASSLAGLAAETQYF

cdr3_length: 15
v_call: TRBV6-6
cdr3_aa: CASSYGTLGGNEQFF

cdr3_length: 12
v_call: TRBV7-3
cdr3_aa: CASSLNGDTQYF

cdr3_length: 13
v_call: TRBV25-1
cdr3_aa: CATIQGAADTQYF

cdr3_length: 15
v_call: TRBV11-3
cdr3_aa: CASSSHPVGNQPQHF

cdr3_length: 13
v_call: TRBV28
cdr3_aa: CASSLQDNYGYTF